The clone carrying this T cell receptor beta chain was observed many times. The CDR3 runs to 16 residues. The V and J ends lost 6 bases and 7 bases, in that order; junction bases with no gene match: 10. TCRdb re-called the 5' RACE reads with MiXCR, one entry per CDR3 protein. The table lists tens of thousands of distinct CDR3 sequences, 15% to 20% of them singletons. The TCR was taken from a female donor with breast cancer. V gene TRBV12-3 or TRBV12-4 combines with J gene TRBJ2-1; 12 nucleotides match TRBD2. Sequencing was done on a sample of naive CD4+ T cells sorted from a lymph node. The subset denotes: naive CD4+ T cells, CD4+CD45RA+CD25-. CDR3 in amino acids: CASSPLRLAGDNEQFF. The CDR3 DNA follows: TGTGCCAGCAGCCCCCTGAGACTAGCGGGAGATAATGAGCAGTTCTTC.